This TCR beta chain emerged from a study of blood T cell repertoires in COVID-19. Study at large: Acute and convalescent COVID-19 specimens originated in the United States, Italy and Spain.

Methods used by the authors: Estimation of nucleated cell counts was performed using reference gene primer amplification. Libraries were prepared by immunoSEQ multiplex PCR; TCRdb keeps only in-frame clonotypes and omits some of them. For V, J and clone size, that table is used; D and trimming come from the DNA. This table has about 89,000 clones, 65% to 85% appearing once. This CDR3 spans 13 amino acids. V shed 10 bases and J shed 1 base, with 13 bases lying between them. Germline CDR1 is MDHEN and CDR2 is SYDVKM. The sample was peripheral blood. This chain links TRBV28 with TRBJ1-1; D remains ambiguous. This sequence was found in a woman at least 80 years old with acute or convalescent COVID-19. CDR3 protein: CAIFGPQNTEAFF. CDR3 coding DNA: TGTGCCATATTCGGTCCGCAGAACACTGAAGCTTTCTTT.